A single sample is the source of the 5 T cell receptor beta chains below, sequenced in a study of neoadjuvant anti-PD-1 for oral cavity cancer. As to time point: after neoadjuvant nivolumab, at surgical resection. Sequencing was performed with immunoSEQ multiplex PCR; in TCRdb, only in-frame clones are kept and a portion is missing. This sample has some 14,000 clones, with about 73% found just once. This sample comprised PBMCs, obtained after nivolumab (anti-PD-1) treatment. The receptors were gathered from a person aged 40 to 85 with oral cavity squamous cell carcinoma.

V and J are TRBV9 and TRBJ2-3, with D possibly TRBD1 on 6 matching bases. V was shortened by 4 bases and J by 4 bases, with 19 bases between the two germline ends. The CDR3 runs to 16 residues. Germline loops: CDR1 SGDLS, CDR2 YYNGEE. The CDR3 reads CASSPHQGMIADTQYF. CDR3 bases: TGTGCCAGCAGCCCCCACCAGGGGATGATTGCAGATACGCAGTATTTT.

The chain has TRBV6-5 and TRBJ2-3; 8 nucleotides match TRBD1. The CDR3 sequence is 13 residues long. The trim removed 7 bases at V and 6 bases at J, leaving 6 bases unmatched. Germline CDR1 is MNHEY and CDR2 is SVGAGI. The CDR3 DNA reads as TGTGCCAGCACGGACAGGGTAGGGGATACGCAGTATTTT. This gives the protein CASTDRVGDTQYF.

V gene TRBV6-6 combines with J gene TRBJ2-4; D might be TRBD1 (7 bases). The CDR3 extends over 15 amino acids. V lost 6 bases and J lost 1, with 13 bases in between. The germline CDR1 and CDR2 sequences are MNHNY and SVGAGI (reference sequence). The CDR3 DNA is TGTGCCAGCAGAGGGGGCGGGAATGCCAAAAACATTCAGTACTTC. It yields the protein CASRGGGNAKNIQYF.

The chain is built from TRBV27 and TRBJ2-1; 11 nucleotides agree with TRBD2. The CDR3 is 15 residues long. The V gene end was trimmed by 8 bases and the J gene end by 5 bases; junction bases not matched to a gene: 8. CDR1 and CDR2 (germline): MNHEY, SMNVEV (reference sequence). This CDR3 reads CASQTWGLADNEQFF. The CDR3 nucleotides read TGTGCCAGCCAAACCTGGGGACTAGCGGACAATGAGCAGTTCTTC.

This rearrangement joins TRBV25-1 to TRBJ1-5; the D is unclear. V shed 3 bases and J shed 1 base, with 7 bases lying between them. The CDR3 spans 14 residues. CDR1 is MGHDK, CDR2 SYGVNS, per germline. The CDR3 coding sequence is TGTGCCAGCAGTGACGGATTCAGCAATCAGCCCCAGCATTTT. It encodes CASSDGFSNQPQHF.